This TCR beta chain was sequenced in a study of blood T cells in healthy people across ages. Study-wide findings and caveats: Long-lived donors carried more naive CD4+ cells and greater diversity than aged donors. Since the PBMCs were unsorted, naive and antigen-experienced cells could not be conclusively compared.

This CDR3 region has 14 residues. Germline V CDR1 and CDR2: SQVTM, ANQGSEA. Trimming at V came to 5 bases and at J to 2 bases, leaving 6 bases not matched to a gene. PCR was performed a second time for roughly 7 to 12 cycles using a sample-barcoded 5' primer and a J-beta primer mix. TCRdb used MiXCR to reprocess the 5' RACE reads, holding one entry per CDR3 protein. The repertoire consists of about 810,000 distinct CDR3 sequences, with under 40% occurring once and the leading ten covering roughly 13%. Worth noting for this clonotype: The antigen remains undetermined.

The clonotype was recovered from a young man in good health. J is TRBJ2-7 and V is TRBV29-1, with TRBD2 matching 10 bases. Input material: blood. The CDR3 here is CSVYTGTSAYEQYF. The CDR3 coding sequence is TGCAGCGTTTATACCGGGACTAGCGCCTACGAGCAGTACTTC.